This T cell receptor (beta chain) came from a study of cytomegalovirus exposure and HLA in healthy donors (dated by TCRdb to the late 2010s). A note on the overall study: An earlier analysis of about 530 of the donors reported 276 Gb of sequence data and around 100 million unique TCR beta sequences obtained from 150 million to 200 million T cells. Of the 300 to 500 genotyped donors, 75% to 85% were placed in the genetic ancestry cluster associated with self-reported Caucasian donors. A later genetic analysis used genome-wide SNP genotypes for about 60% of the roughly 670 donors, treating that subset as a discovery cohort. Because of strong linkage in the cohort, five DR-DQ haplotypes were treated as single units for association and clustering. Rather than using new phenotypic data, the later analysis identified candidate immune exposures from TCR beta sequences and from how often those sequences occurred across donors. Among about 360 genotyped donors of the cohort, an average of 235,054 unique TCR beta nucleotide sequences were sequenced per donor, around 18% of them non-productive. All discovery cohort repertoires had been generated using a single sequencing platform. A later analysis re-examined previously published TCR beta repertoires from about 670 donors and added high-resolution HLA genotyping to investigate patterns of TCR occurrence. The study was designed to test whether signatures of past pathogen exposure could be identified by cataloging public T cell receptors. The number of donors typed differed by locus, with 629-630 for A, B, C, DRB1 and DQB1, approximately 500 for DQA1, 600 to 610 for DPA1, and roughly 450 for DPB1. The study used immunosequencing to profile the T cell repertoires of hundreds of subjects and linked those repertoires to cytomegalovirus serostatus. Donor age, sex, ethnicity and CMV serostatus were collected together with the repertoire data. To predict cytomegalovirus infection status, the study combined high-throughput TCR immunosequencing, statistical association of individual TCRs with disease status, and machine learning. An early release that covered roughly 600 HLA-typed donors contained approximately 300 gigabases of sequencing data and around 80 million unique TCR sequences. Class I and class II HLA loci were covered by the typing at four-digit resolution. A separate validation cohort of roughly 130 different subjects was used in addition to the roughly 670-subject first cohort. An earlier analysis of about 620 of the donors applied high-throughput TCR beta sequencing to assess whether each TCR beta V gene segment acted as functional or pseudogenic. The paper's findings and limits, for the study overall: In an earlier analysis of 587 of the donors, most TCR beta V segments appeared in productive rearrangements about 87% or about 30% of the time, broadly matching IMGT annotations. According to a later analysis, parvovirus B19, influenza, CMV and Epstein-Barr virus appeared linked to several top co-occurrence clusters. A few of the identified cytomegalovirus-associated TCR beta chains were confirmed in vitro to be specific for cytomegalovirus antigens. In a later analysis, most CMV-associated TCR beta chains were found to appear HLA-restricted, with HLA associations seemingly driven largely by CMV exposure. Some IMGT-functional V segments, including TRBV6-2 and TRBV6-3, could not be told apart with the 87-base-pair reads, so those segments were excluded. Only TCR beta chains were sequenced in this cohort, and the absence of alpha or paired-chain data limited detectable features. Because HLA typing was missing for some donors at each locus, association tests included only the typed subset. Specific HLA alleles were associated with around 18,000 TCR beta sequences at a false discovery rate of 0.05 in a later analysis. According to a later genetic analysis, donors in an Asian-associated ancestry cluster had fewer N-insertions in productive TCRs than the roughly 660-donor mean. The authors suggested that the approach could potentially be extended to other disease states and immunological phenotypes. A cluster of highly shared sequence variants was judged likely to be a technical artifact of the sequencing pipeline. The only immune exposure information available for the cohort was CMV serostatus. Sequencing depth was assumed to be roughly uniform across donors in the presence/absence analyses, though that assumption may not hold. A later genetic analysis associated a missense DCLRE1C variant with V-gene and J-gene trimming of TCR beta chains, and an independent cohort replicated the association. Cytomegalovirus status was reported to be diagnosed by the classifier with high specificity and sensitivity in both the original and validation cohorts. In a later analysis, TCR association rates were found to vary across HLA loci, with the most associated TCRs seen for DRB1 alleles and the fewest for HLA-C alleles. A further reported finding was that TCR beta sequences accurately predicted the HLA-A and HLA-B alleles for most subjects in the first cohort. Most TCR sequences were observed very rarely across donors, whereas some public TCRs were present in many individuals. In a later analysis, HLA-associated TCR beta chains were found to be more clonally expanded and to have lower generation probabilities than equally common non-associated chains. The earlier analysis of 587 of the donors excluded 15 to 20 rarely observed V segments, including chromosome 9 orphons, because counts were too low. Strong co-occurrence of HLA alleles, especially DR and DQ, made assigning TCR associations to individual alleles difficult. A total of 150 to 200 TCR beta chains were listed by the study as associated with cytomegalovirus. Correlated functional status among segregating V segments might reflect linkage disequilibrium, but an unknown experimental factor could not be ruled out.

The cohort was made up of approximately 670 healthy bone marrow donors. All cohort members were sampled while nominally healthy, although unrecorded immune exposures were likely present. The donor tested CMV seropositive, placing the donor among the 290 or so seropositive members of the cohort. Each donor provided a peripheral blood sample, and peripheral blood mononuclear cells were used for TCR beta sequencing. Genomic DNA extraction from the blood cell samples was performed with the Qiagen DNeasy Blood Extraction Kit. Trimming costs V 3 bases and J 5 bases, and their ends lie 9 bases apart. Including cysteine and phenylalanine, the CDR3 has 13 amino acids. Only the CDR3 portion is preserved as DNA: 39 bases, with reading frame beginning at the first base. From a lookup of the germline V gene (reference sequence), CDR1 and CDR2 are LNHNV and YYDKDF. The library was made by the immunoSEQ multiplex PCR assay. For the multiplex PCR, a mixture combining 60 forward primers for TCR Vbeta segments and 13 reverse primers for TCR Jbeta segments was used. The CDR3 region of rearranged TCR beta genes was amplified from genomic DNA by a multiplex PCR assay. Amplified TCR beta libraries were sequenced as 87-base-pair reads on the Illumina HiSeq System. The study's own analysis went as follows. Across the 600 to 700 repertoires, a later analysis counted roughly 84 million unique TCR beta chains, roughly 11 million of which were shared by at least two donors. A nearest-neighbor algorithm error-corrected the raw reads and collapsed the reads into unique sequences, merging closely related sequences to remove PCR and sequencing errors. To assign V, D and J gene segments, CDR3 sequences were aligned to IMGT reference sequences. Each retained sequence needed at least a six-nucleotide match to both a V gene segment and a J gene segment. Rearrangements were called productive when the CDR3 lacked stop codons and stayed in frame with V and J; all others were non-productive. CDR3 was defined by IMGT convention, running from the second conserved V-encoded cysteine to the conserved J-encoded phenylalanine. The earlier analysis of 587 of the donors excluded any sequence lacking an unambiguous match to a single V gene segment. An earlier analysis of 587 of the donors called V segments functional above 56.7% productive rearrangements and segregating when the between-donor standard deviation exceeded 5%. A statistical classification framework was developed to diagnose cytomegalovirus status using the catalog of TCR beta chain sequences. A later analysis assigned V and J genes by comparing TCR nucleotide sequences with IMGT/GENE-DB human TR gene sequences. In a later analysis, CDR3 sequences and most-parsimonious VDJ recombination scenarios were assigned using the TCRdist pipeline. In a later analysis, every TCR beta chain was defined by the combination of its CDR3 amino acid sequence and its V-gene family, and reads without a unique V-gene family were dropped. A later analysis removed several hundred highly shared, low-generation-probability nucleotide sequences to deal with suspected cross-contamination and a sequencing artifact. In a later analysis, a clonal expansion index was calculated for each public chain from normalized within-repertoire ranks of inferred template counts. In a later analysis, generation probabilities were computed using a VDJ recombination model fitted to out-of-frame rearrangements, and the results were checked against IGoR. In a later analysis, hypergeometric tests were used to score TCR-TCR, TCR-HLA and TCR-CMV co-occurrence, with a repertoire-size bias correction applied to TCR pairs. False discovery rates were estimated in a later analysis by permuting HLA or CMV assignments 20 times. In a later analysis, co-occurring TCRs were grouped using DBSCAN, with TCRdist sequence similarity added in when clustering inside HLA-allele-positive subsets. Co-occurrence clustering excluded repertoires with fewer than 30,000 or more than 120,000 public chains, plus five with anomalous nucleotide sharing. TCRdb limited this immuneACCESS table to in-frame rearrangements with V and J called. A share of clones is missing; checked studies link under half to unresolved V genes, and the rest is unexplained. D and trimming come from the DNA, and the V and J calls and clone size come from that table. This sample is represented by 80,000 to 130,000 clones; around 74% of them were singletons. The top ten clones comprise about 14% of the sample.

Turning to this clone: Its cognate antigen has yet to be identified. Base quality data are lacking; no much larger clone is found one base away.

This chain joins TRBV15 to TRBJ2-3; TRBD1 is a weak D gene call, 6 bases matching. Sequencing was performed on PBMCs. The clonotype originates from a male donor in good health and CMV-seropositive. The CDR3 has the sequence CATSRDRRDTQYF. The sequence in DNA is TGTGCCACCAGCAGGGACAGAAGAGATACGCAGTATTTT.